The clone carrying this TCR beta chain was found a few times. The data derive from a study of human T cells and chemical hapten exposure. The sample's time point: patch test 2, 6 weeks after DPC sensitization. The treatment denotes: therapeutic diphenylcyclopropenone sensitization with weekly scalp DPC. From the RACE reads, TCRdb called clonotypes with MiXCR, one entry per CDR3 protein. The table includes roughly 380,000 distinct CDR3 sequences, just under 6.5% detected once. Germline CDR1 is MDHEN and CDR2 is SYDVKM. There are 17 residues in the CDR3. V was cut by 5 bases and J by 0 bases, with 20 bases left in between.

This sample comprised whole blood, obtained in connection with sensitization to the hapten diphenylcyclopropenone (DPC). The rearrangement joins TRBV28 to TRBJ2-7; D perhaps matches TRBD2 (5 bases). The clonotype originates from a woman under 30 with alopecia areata. Some clones in this sample may be carry-over from other donors' samples. CDR3 region: CASSPNVWVGSSYEQYF. CDR3 coding DNA: TGTGCCAGCAGTCCAAATGTCTGGGTGGGGAGCTCCTACGAGCAGTACTTC.